The rows below give T cell receptor beta chains drawn from one sample of a study of HIV-infected patients and healthy controls. TCRdb ran MiXCR on the 5' RACE reads and lists one entry per CDR3 protein. The repertoire consists of 15,000 to 20,000 distinct CDR3 sequences, with 7.5% to 10% occurring once and the leading ten covering 21%. The starting material was blood, obtained during antiretroviral therapy. The receptors here all came from an adult with HIV infection. The CDR3 runs from the conserved cysteine through the conserved F or W. The D gene is left open where the match is weak. Only some rows state a clone size, as once, few, many or a class for expanded clones.

clone_size	v_call	d_call	j_call	cdr3_aa	cdr3_nt
medium-sized	TRBV29-1	TRBD1	TRBJ1-5	CSVGGGQGPYQPQHF	TGCAGCGTTGGGGGGGGACAGGGGCCTTACCAGCCCCAGCATTTT
many	TRBV21-1	-	TRBJ1-1	CASSFPNTEAFF	TGTGCCAGCAGCTTCCCCAACACTGAAGCTTTCTTT
many	TRBV6-4	TRBD2	TRBJ2-3	CASSVSSGGATDTQYF	TGTGCCAGCAGTGTATCCAGCGGGGGGGCCACAGATACGCAGTATTTT
many	TRBV20-1	-	TRBJ2-7	CSARELQDLSYEQYF	TGCAGTGCTAGAGAGTTACAGGATCTTTCCTACGAGCAGTACTTC
many	TRBV6-2/TRBV6-3	-	TRBJ1-4	CASSLSHEKLFF	TGTGCCAGCAGCCTGTCCCATGAAAAACTGTTTTTT
few	TRBV9	TRBD1	TRBJ2-7	CASSAHRGTTGQYF	TGTGCCAGCAGCGCCCACAGGGGAACTACGGGGCAGTACTTC
many	TRBV7-2	-	TRBJ2-3	CASSAYTPRDTQYF	TGTGCCAGCAGCGCCTACACACCGCGAGATACGCAGTATTTT
-	TRBV19	-	TRBJ1-1	CASRYIIGNTEAFF	TGTGCCAGCAGATACATCATCGGGAACACTGAAGCTTTCTTT
many	TRBV6-2/TRBV6-3	TRBD2	TRBJ2-2	CASSRTSGRFGELFF	TGTGCCAGCAGTCGGACTAGCGGGAGATTTGGGGAGCTGTTTTTT
many	TRBV4-1	-	TRBJ2-7	CASSQDRRQGRDEQYF	TGCGCCAGCAGCCAAGATAGGCGCCAGGGGAGAGACGAGCAGTACTTC
-	TRBV7-2	-	TRBJ2-4	CASSPRKGGIQYF	TGTGCCAGCAGCCCCCGCAAGGGCGGCATTCAGTACTTC
-	TRBV29-1	-	TRBJ2-3	CSVHFDTQYF	TGCAGCGTCCATTTTGATACGCAGTATTTT
-	TRBV18	-	TRBJ1-3	CASSPSRLSGNTIYF	TGTGCCAGCTCACCCAGCCGTCTCTCTGGAAACACCATATATTTT
many	TRBV19	-	TRBJ2-3	CASSTGSSTDTQYF	TGTGCCAGTAGTACTGGGTCCAGCACAGATACGCAGTATTTT
many	TRBV20-1	TRBD1	TRBJ1-1	CSARDRQGWFGAFF	TGCAGTGCTAGAGACAGACAGGGGTGGTTTGGCGCTTTCTTT
many	TRBV20-1	-	TRBJ2-5	CSAWGVTQETQYF	TGCAGCGCATGGGGAGTTACCCAAGAGACCCAGTACTTC
-	TRBV24-1	-	TRBJ2-3	CATSDLGGLDTQYF	TGTGCCACCAGTGATTTGGGCGGTCTCGATACGCAGTATTTT
many	TRBV6-5	-	TRBJ1-1	CASSSGVTEAFF	TGTGCCAGCAGTTCAGGGGTCACTGAAGCTTTCTTT
many	TRBV3-1	TRBD1	TRBJ2-7	CASSHSLGTAYEQYF	TGTGCCAGCAGCCATTCTTTGGGGACAGCCTACGAGCAGTACTTC
many	TRBV6-5	TRBD1	TRBJ1-2	CARSDREKANYGYTF	TGTGCCAGGTCGGACAGGGAGAAGGCTAACTATGGCTACACCTTC
-	TRBV11-2	-	TRBJ2-5	CASSLVGQGWETQYF	TGTGCCAGCAGCTTAGTAGGGCAGGGGTGGGAGACCCAGTACTTC
many	TRBV5-5	-	TRBJ2-7	CASSFGTLYEQYF	TGTGCCAGCAGCTTTGGGACTCTCTACGAGCAGTACTTC
many	TRBV4-1	-	TRBJ1-1	CASSQSQDLNTEAFF	TGCGCCAGCAGCCAATCACAGGACTTGAACACTGAAGCTTTCTTT
few	TRBV6-6	-	TRBJ2-7	CASSSLSMEQYF	TGTGCCAGCAGTTCCCTTTCGATGGAGCAGTACTTC
few	TRBV7-8	-	TRBJ2-5	CASSEVELQETQYF	TGTGCCAGCTCAGAGGTAGAGCTCCAAGAGACCCAGTACTTC
-	TRBV7-2	-	TRBJ2-3	CASSPPHDFTDTQYF	TGTGCCAGCAGCCCGCCCCACGACTTCACAGATACGCAGTATTTT
-	TRBV7-9	-	TRBJ2-1	CASSLSHEQFF	TGTGCCAGCAGCTTATCGCATGAGCAGTTCTTC
many	TRBV20-1	-	TRBJ1-1	CSARVHPYVQGNTEAFF	TGCAGTGCTAGAGTTCACCCCTATGTACAGGGAAACACTGAAGCTTTCTTT
few	TRBV7-3	-	TRBJ1-1	CASSVGPRGNTEAFF	TGTGCCAGCAGCGTTGGACCTCGGGGAAACACTGAAGCTTTCTTT
many	TRBV4-2	-	TRBJ2-7	CASSQERDPSYEQYF	TGTGCCAGCAGCCAAGAGAGGGACCCATCCTACGAGCAGTACTTC
many	TRBV7-2	-	TRBJ1-4	CASSLASVEKLFF	TGTGCCAGCAGCTTAGCGTCCGTTGAAAAACTGTTTTTT
-	TRBV20-1	-	TRBJ2-1	CSASRGTGTRNEQFF	TGCAGTGCCTCCCGAGGTACGGGAACCAGGAATGAGCAGTTCTTC
many	TRBV5-1	-	TRBJ2-7	CASSPGQSDYYEQYF	TGCGCCAGCAGCCCAGGACAGTCGGACTACTACGAGCAGTACTTC
many	TRBV6-6	TRBD2	TRBJ2-1	CASSRLKRGGWDEQFF	TGTGCCAGCAGTCGATTGAAGCGGGGGGGCTGGGATGAGCAGTTCTTC
many	TRBV6-5	-	TRBJ2-5	CASSLFQSQETQYF	TGTGCCAGCAGTCTCTTTCAGAGCCAAGAGACCCAGTACTTC
-	TRBV21-1	-	TRBJ2-3	CASSTVAQTSTDTQYF	TGTGCCAGCAGCACGGTGGCACAAACTAGCACAGATACGCAGTATTTT
-	TRBV5-1	TRBD1	TRBJ2-7	CASSSTGDREQYF	TGCGCCAGCAGCTCGACAGGGGATCGCGAGCAGTACTTC
many	TRBV4-1	TRBD1	TRBJ1-1	CASSHPGQGRTEAFF	TGCGCCAGCAGCCATCCGGGACAGGGGAGAACTGAAGCTTTCTTT
many	TRBV7-9	-	TRBJ2-7	CASSRPISYEQYF	TGTGCCAGCAGTCGACCGATATCCTACGAGCAGTACTTC
many	TRBV29-1	-	TRBJ1-2	CSVEEGAFYGYTF	TGCAGCGTTGAAGAGGGAGCCTTCTATGGCTACACCTTC